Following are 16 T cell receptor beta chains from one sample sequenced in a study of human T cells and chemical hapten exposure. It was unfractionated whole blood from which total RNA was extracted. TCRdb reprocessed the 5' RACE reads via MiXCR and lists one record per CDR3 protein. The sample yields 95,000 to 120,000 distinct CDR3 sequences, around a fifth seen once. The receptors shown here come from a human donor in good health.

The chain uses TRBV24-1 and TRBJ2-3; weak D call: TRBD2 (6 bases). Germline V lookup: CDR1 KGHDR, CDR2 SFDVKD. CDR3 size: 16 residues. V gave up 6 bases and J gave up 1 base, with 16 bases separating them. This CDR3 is CATSPGGFLGTDTQYF. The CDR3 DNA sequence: TGTGCCACCAGTCCTGGGGGGTTTCTTGGCACAGATACGCAGTATTTT.

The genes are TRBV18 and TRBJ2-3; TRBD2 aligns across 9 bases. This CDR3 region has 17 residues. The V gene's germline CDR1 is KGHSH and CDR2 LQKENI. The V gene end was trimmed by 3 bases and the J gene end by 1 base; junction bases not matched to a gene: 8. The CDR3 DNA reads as TGTGCCAGCTCACCGCTAGCGGGAACGGTAGGCACAGATACGCAGTATTTT. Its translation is CASSPLAGTVGTDTQYF.

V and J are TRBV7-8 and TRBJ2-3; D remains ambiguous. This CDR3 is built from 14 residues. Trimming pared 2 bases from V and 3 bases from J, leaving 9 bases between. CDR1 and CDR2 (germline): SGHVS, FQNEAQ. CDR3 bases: TGTGCCAGCAGCTTATTTGAACTTACAGATACGCAGTATTTT. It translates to CASSLFELTDTQYF.

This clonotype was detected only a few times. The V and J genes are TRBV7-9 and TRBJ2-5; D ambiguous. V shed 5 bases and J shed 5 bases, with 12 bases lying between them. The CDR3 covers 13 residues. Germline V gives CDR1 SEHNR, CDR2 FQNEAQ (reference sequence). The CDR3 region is CASSKQSRETQYF. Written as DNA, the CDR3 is TGTGCCAGCAGCAAACAGAGCCGGGAGACCCAGTACTTC.

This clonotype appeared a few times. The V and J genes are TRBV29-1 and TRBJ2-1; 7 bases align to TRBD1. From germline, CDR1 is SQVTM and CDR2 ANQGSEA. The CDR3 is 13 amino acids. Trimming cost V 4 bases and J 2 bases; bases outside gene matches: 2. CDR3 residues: CSVGGGTYNEQFF. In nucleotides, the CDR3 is TGCAGCGTTGGAGGGGGCACCTACAATGAGCAGTTCTTC.

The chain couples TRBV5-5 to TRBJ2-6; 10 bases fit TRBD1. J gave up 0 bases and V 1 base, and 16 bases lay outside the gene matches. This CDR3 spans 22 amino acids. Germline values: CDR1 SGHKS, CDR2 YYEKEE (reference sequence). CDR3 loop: CASSLPDRDRGKVTSGANVLTF. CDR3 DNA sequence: TGTGCCAGCAGCTTGCCTGACCGGGACAGGGGAAAAGTTACCTCTGGGGCCAACGTCCTGACTTTC.

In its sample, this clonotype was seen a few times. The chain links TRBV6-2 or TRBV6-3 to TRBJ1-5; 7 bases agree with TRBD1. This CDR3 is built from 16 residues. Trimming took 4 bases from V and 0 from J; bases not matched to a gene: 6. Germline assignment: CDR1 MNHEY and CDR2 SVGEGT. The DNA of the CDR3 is TGTGCCAGCAGTTCGGGACAGCCTACTAGCAATCAGCCCCAGCATTTT. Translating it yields CASSSGQPTSNQPQHF.

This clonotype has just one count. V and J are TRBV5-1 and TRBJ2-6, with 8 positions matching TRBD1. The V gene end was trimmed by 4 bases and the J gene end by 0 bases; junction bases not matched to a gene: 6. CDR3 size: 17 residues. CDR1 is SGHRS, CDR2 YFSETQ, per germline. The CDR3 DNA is TGCGCCAGCAGCCCCGGGACAGGAGCCTCTGGGGCCAACGTCCTGACTTTC. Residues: CASSPGTGASGANVLTF. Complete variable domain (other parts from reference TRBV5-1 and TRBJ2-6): KAGVTQTPRYLIKTRGQQVTLSCSPISGHRSVSWYQQTPGQGLQFLFEYFSETQRNKGNFPGRFSGRQFSNSRSEMNVSTLELGDSALYLCASSPGTGASGANVLTFGAGSRLTVL.

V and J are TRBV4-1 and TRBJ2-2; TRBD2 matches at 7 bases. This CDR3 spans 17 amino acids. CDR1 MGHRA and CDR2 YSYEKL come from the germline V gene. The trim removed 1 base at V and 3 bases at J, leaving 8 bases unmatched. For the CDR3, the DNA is TGCGCCAGCAGCCAAGGTCGGCAGGGAGGGGACACCGGGGAGCTGTTTTTT. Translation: CASSQGRQGGDTGELFF.

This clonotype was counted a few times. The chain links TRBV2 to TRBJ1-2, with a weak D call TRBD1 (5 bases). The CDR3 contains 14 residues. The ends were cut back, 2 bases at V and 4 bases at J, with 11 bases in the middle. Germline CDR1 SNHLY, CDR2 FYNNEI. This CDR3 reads CASSEMGRVYGYTF. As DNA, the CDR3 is TGTGCCAGCAGTGAAATGGGCAGGGTCTATGGCTACACCTTC.

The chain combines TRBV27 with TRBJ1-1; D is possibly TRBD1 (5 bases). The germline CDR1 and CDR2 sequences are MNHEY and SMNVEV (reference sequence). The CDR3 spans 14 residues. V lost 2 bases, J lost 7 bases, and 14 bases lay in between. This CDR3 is CASSLTGPYGEAFF. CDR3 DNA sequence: TGTGCCAGCAGTTTAACGGGGCCGTATGGTGAAGCTTTCTTT.

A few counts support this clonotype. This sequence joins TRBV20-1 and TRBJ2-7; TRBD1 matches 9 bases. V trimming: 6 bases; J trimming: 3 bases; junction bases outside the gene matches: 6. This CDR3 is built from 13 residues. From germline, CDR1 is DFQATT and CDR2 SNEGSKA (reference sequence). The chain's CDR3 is CSAPGQGRYEQYF. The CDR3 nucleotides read TGCAGTGCGCCGGGACAGGGCCGCTACGAGCAGTACTTC.

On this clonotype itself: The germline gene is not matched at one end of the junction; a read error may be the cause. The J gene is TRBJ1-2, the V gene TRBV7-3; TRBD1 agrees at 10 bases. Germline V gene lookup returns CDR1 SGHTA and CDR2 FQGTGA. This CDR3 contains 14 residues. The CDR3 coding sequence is TGTGCCAGCAGCCAATCGGACAGGGGGGAAGGCGACAACTTC. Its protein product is CASSQSDRGEGDNF. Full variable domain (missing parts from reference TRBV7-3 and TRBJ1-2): GAGVSQTPSNKVTEKGKYVELRCDPISGHTALYWYRQSLGQGPEFLIYFQGTGAADDSGLPNDRFFAVRPEGSVSTLKIQRTERGDSAVYLCASSQSDRGEGDNFGSGTRLTVV.

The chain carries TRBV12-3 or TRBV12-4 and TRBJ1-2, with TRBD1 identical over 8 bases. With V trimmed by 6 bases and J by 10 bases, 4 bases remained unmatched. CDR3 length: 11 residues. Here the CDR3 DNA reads TGTGCCAGCAGCTCACAGGGGGTCTACACCTTC. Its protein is CASSSQGVYTF.

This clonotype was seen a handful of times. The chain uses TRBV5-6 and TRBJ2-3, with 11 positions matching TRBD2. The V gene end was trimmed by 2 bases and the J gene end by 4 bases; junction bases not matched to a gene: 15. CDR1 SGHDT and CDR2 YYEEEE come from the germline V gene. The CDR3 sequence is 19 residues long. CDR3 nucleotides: TGTGCCAGCAGCTTCAGGACTAGCGGGCCCCGAGGAAGGGCAGATACGCAGTATTTT. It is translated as CASSFRTSGPRGRADTQYF.

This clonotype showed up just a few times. The CDR3 DNA sequence: TGCAGTGCTACTAGCGGGAGTAGCACAGATACGCAGTATTTT. Protein sequence: CSATSGSSTDTQYF. The rearrangement uses TRBV20-1 and TRBJ2-3, with 10 bases matching TRBD2. The CDR3 runs 14 residues. J was trimmed by 0 bases and V by 4 bases; bases with no gene match: 1. Germline assignment: CDR1 DFQATT and CDR2 SNEGSKA (reference sequence).